These 24 T cell receptor beta chains were all obtained from the same sample, sequenced in a study of cytomegalovirus exposure and HLA in healthy donors. Here immunoSEQ multiplex PCR was the method, and the copy in TCRdb shows in-frame clones only, minus some. The sample lists some 330,000 clones; 75% to 90% were seen once. The sample consisted of PBMCs. Receptor source: a woman between 18 and 29 years old in good health and CMV-seronegative.

This clone occurred once. V is TRBV28 and J is TRBJ1-4; no clear D gene. V lost 0 bases to trimming and J lost 0 bases, with 5 bases between them. Germline CDR1 and CDR2: MDHEN and SYDVKM. CDR3 length: 15 residues. This CDR3 is CASSLWAATNEKLFF. The CDR3, as DNA: TGTGCCAGCAGTTTATGGGCGGCAACTAATGAAAAACTGTTTTTT.

This clone was recorded only once. This chain uses TRBV7-9 with TRBJ1-1; 9 bases line up with TRBD1. The CDR3 runs to 17 residues. Germline loops: CDR1 SEHNR, CDR2 FQNEAQ (reference sequence). J was trimmed by 5 bases and V by 1 base; bases with no gene match: 11. The CDR3 region has the DNA TGTGCCAGCAGCTTAGAACTTACGGGACAGGGTTGGACTGAAGCTTTCTTT. As protein: CASSLELTGQGWTEAFF.

V gene TRBV2 combines with J gene TRBJ1-1; D not certain. Germline-derived CDR1 and CDR2 are SNHLY and FYNNEI. The CDR3 is 11 amino acids. V was pared by 4 bases and J by 6 bases, with 6 bases between. CDR3 in amino acids: CASSGRAEAFF. CDR3 sequence (DNA): TGTGCCAGCAGTGGGAGGGCTGAAGCTTTCTTT.

V and J are TRBV28 and TRBJ2-7; TRBD2 agrees at 9 bases. The V and J ends lost 6 bases and 4 bases, in that order; junction bases with no gene match: 10. This CDR3 spans 15 amino acids. Germline CDR1 MDHEN, CDR2 SYDVKM. The CDR3 DNA is TGTGCCAGCAGGACGCCTCAGACTAGCGGTTACGAGCAGTACTTC. Amino acids: CASRTPQTSGYEQYF.

This sequence joins TRBV5-4 and TRBJ2-7, with D possibly being TRBD2 (6 bases). The CDR3 sequence is 14 residues long. CDR1 is SGHNT and CDR2 is YYREEE in the germline V gene (reference sequence). The germline V and J ends were trimmed by 0 bases and 7 bases, with 14 bases remaining between them. The DNA of the CDR3 is TGTGCCAGCAGCTTGGACTACCGGGGGAGGGAGCAGTACTTC. It encodes CASSLDYRGREQYF.

The CDR3 DNA reads as TGTGCCAGCACTGGGGGGACGGGCGAGCAGTACTTC. Translated: CASTGGTGEQYF. The chain couples TRBV7-9 to TRBJ2-7; TRBD2 is a possible D gene (6 bases). Germline CDR1 SEHNR, CDR2 FQNEAQ (reference sequence). Trimming removed 7 bases from V and 6 bases from J, with 13 bases in between. The CDR3 length is 12 residues.

This rearrangement joins TRBV11-3 to TRBJ2-3; D gene ambiguous. The CDR3 runs 14 residues. Germline V lookup: CDR1 SGHNT, CDR2 YENEEA. The V end lost 1 base, the J end lost 4 bases, and 9 bases lay between the germline ends. The CDR3 nucleotides read TGTGCCAGCAGCTTAGGAGGAGTTTCAGATACGCAGTATTTT. Protein product: CASSLGGVSDTQYF.

The J gene is TRBJ1-1, the V gene TRBV27, with D perhaps matching TRBD1 (5 bases). The germline gives CDR1 MNHEY, CDR2 SMNVEV (reference sequence). Trimming took 4 bases from V and 4 from J, leaving 22 bases between them. The CDR3 runs to 17 residues. The CDR3 DNA follows: TGTGCCAGCAGTTGGGGGACGAGGGAGGCCAAGGGCACTGAAGCTTTCTTT. Amino acids: CASSWGTREAKGTEAFF.

In its sample, this clone was seen once. The chain couples TRBV18 to TRBJ2-5; D is perhaps TRBD1 (5 bases). The CDR3 runs to 15 residues. Trimming took off 4 bases at V and 1 base at J, with 13 bases between the two ends. Germline loops: CDR1 KGHSH, CDR2 LQKENI. The CDR3 protein is CASSLQTALQETQYF. DNA of the CDR3: TGTGCCAGCTCACTACAGACAGCTCTCCAAGAGACCCAGTACTTC.

The V call is TRBV28, the J call TRBJ2-1, with TRBD2 matching over 9 bases. This CDR3 comprises 16 residues. V was pared by 3 bases and J by 10 bases, with 13 bases of the junction left unmatched. Germline V gene lookup returns CDR1 MDHEN and CDR2 SYDVKM. The CDR3 sequence: CASSFPRSGRPKEQFF. In DNA, the CDR3 is TGTGCCAGCAGTTTCCCGAGGAGCGGGAGGCCCAAAGAGCAGTTCTTC.

V and J are TRBV11-3 and TRBJ2-1, with 8 bases aligning to TRBD1. Germline CDR1 is SGHNT and CDR2 is YENEEA. The CDR3 sequence is 14 residues long. V trimming: 5 bases; J trimming: 3 bases; junction bases outside the gene matches: 3. CDR3 sequence (DNA): TGTGCCAGCAGCATTGGACAGGGCTACAATGAGCAGTTCTTC. Encoded protein: CASSIGQGYNEQFF.

The rearrangement joins TRBV7-9 to TRBJ1-5, with D unresolved. V was cut by 5 bases and J by 0 bases, with 11 bases left in between. The CDR3 is 15 residues long. Looked up from germline, CDR1 is SEHNR and CDR2 is FQNEAQ (reference sequence). The CDR3 reads CASSDPRHSNQPQHF. Written as DNA, the CDR3 is TGTGCCAGCAGCGACCCTAGGCATAGCAATCAGCCCCAGCATTTT.

This clone was picked up one time. The chain carries TRBV15 and TRBJ2-1, with 8 bases lining up with TRBD1. This CDR3 comprises 12 residues. The germline V gene has CDR1 LNHNV and CDR2 YYDKDF (reference sequence). V dropped 6 bases and J dropped 8; count of bases not matched to a gene: 3. The CDR3 is CATSHRGDEQFF. In DNA, the CDR3 is TGTGCCACCAGTCACAGGGGGGATGAGCAGTTCTTC.

Here the CDR3 reads CASSLGSSGSSYEQYF. In nucleotides, the CDR3 is TGTGCCAGCAGCTTGGGTTCTAGCGGGAGTTCCTACGAGCAGTACTTC. This sequence joins TRBV7-8 and TRBJ2-7; 10 bases line up with TRBD2. CDR1 and CDR2 (germline): SGHVS, FQNEAQ. The V segment lost 3 bases and the J segment 1 base; nucleotides outside the gene matches: 6. This CDR3 has 16 amino acids.

The chain employs TRBV5-1 and TRBJ2-1; TRBD2 matches at 10 bases. CDR1 and CDR2 from the germline V gene are SGHRS and YFSETQ. Trimming at V came to 0 bases and at J to 6 bases, leaving 6 bases not matched to a gene. The CDR3 spans 16 residues. In DNA, the CDR3 is TGCGCCAGCAGCTTGGCCCTAGCGGGAGCCACCAATGAGCAGTTCTTC. Residues: CASSLALAGATNEQFF. The entire variable domain, with the rest obtained from reference TRBV5-1 and TRBJ2-1, is as follows: KAGVTQTPRYLIKTRGQQVTLSCSPISGHRSVSWYQQTPGQGLQFLFEYFSETQRNKGNFPGRFSGRQFSNSRSEMNVSTLELGDSALYLCASSLALAGATNEQFFGPGTRLTVL.

The chain is built from TRBV5-4 and TRBJ2-5, with D perhaps matching TRBD2 (6 bases). Trimming stripped 2 bases from V and 5 bases from J, with 7 bases between. The CDR3 runs 12 residues. Germline CDR1 is SGHNT and CDR2 is YYREEE (reference sequence). The chain's CDR3 is CASSLGRETQYF. DNA of the CDR3: TGTGCCAGCAGCTTAGGGAGGGAGACCCAGTACTTC.

V gene TRBV4-1 combines with J gene TRBJ1-4; TRBD1 might be the D (6 bases). The CDR3 spans 16 residues. From germline, CDR1 is MGHRA and CDR2 YSYEKL. V was shortened by 3 bases and J by 0 bases, with 11 bases between the two germline ends. This CDR3 is CASSHPQGATNEKLFF. In nucleotides, the CDR3 is TGCGCCAGCAGCCACCCACAGGGCGCAACTAATGAAAAACTGTTTTTT.

The chain joins TRBV11-2 to TRBJ1-3, with D tentatively TRBD1 (6 bases). The germline gives CDR1 SGHAT, CDR2 FQNNGV. The CDR3 contains 15 residues. V lost 5 bases and J lost 1, with 12 bases in between. The chain's CDR3 is CASSQITGSGNTIYF. For the CDR3, the DNA is TGTGCCAGCAGCCAGATAACAGGGTCTGGAAACACCATATATTTT.

V is TRBV4-1 and J is TRBJ1-2; D might be TRBD1 (5 bases). The CDR3 spans 17 residues. Looked up from germline, CDR1 is MGHRA and CDR2 is YSYEKL. The V gene lost 1 base and the J gene lost 3 bases, with 18 bases spanning the gap. CDR3 protein: CASSQGGSAGKDYGYTF. The CDR3 nucleotides read TGCGCCAGCAGCCAAGGGGGAAGTGCAGGGAAGGACTATGGCTACACCTTC.

The CDR3 bases are TGTGCCAGCAGAACACAGGGTGGAGATACGCAGTATTTT. Translated: CASRTQGGDTQYF. The chain links TRBV27 to TRBJ2-3, with D perhaps matching TRBD1 (6 bases). This CDR3 contains 13 residues. Trimming cost V 6 bases and J 5 bases, with 12 bases left between them. Per germline, CDR1 MNHEY and CDR2 SMNVEV (reference sequence).

J is TRBJ2-7 and V is TRBV18; D might be TRBD1 (5 bases). V was trimmed by 2 bases and J by 3 bases, leaving 8 bases between them. CDR3 length equals 13 residues. The germline gives CDR1 KGHSH, CDR2 LQKENI. CDR3 in DNA: TGTGCCAGCTCACCATCAGGGCGCTACGAGCAGTACTTC. This encodes CASSPSGRYEQYF. The full variable domain, rest sourced from reference TRBV18 and TRBJ2-7, is NAGVMQNPRHLVRRRGQEARLRCSPMKGHSHVYWYRQLPEEGLKFMVYLQKENIIDESGMPKERFSAEFPKEGPSILRIQQVVRGDSAAYFCASSPSGRYEQYFGPGTRLTVT.

This rearrangement joins TRBV28 to TRBJ1-4; TRBD1 agrees at 12 bases. The CDR3 runs to 16 residues. Germline V gives CDR1 MDHEN, CDR2 SYDVKM. The V and J ends lost 3 bases and 7 bases, in that order; junction bases with no gene match: 6. This CDR3 is CASSFHGTGGGEKLFF. The CDR3, as DNA: TGTGCCAGCAGTTTCCACGGGACAGGGGGCGGTGAAAAACTGTTTTTT. The full variable domain, in which reference TRBV28 and TRBJ1-4 provide the parts outside the CDR3, is DVKVTQSSRYLVKRTGEKVFLECVQDMDHENMFWYRQDPGLGLRLIYFSYDVKMKEKGDIPEGYSVSREKKERFSLILESASTNQTSMYLCASSFHGTGGGEKLFFGSGTQLSVL.

This chain joins TRBV2 and TRBJ1-1; TRBD1 might be the D (5 bases). Germline lookup yields CDR1 SNHLY and CDR2 FYNNEI. The CDR3 spans 17 residues. The V gene lost 0 bases and the J gene lost 1 base, with 15 bases spanning the gap. This chain's CDR3 is CASSEAALVQGNTEAFF. The CDR3 nucleotides read TGTGCCAGCAGTGAAGCGGCCCTCGTCCAGGGGAACACTGAAGCTTTCTTT.

CDR3 nucleotide sequence: TGTGCCAGCAGCCTAGTGGAACCGGGACTAGGCCTCTACGAGCAGTACTTC. Amino acid sequence: CASSLVEPGLGLYEQYF. V and J are TRBV7-8 and TRBJ2-7; 8 bases align to TRBD2. J gave up 3 bases and V 5 bases, and 15 bases lay outside the gene matches. This CDR3 is 17 amino acids long. From germline, CDR1 is SGHVS and CDR2 FQNEAQ.